This T cell receptor (beta chain) was recorded in a study of T cell responses to AZD1222 COVID-19 vaccine. Germline assignment: CDR1 MNHEY and CDR2 SVGEGT. The CDR3 contains 14 residues. The V gene lost 2 bases and the J gene lost 3 bases, with 7 bases spanning the gap. Remarks on this clone: Its target is unknown.

The data were produced by immunoSEQ multiplex PCR, yet TCRdb's version contains in-frame clones alone and is incomplete. The sample consists of some 190,000 clones, about 90% of them appearing once. Combined were second doses at about 4 or about 12 weeks. Overall study results and limits: Repertoire sampling happened only post peak T cell response. Spike as a whole was targeted by vaccine-associated CD4 TCRs, dominant at 160-218 and 743-854.

This receptor was identified in an adult who received the AZD1222 COVID-19 vaccine. Sample: peripheral blood, taken 28 days after the second AZD1222 dose. The chain joins TRBV6-2 or TRBV6-3 to TRBJ2-2; D assignment may be TRBD1 or TRBD2 (6 bases each). The CDR3 DNA reads as TGTGCCAGCAGTTACAGGGGGGACACCGGGGAGCTGTTTTTT. This gives the protein CASSYRGDTGELFF.